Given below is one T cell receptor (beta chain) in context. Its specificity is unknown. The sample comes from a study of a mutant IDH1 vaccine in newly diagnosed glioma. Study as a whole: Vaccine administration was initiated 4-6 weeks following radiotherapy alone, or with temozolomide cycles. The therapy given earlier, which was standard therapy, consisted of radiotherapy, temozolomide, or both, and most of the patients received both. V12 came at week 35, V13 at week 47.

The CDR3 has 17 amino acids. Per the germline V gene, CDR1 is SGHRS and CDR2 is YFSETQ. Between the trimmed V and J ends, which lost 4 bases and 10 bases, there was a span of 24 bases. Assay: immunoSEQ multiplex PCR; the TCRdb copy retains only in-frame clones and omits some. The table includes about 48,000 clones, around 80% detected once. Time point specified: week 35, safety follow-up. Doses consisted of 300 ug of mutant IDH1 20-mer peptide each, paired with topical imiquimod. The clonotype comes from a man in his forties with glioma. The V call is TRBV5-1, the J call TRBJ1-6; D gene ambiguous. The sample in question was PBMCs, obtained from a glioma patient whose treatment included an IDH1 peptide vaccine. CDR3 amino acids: CASSRRIPGGIESPLHF. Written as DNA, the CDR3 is TGCGCCAGCAGCCGAAGGATCCCGGGAGGGATAGAATCACCCCTCCACTTT.